Given below is one TCR beta chain in context. Its cognate antigen is unknown. This entry is derived from a study of beta chain features in type 1 diabetes. Sequencing targeted expressed TCRB transcripts, as all isolated RNA had been reverse transcribed. Some clones are missing from TCRdb's copy, which holds only in-frame ones; the method was immunoSEQ multiplex PCR. The data contain 160,000 or so clones, around 63% of them seen just once; the ten biggest clones take up around 0.08%. Study conclusions and caveats: Across all four CD4+ subsets, people with type 1 diabetes showed modestly shorter TCRB CDR3s.

The V end lost 1 base, the J end lost 9 bases, and 7 bases lay between the germline ends. The CDR3 has 12 residues. Germline V gene sequence: CDR1 SQVTM, CDR2 ANQGSEA. Sequenced sample: naive CD4+ T cells from blood. This sequence joins TRBV29-1 and TRBJ2-6, with D unclear. The sequence was obtained from a man aged 25-40 years with type 1 diabetes. The CDR3 here is CSVEGPNNVLTF. The CDR3 nucleotides read TGCAGCGTTGAAGGCCCGAACAACGTCCTGACTTTC.